This TCR beta chain was retrieved from a study of T cell responses to AZD1222 COVID-19 vaccine. Overall study findings and caveats: Repertoires were sampled only after the peak T cell response. Increased Spike-specific TCR breadth and depth were observed after two AZD1222 doses. Researchers report vaccine-associated CD4 TCRs spanning spike, with dominance at 160-218 and 743-854. There were mostly white British donors and more females than males, and clonal diversity was possibly underestimated.

This table comes from immunoSEQ multiplex PCR, and its TCRdb copy is limited to in-frame clones, with some not included. The sample contains approximately 130,000 clones, roughly 90% of which appear only once. As concerns this clone: Antigen specificity is unknown.

Germline CDR1 LNHDA, CDR2 SQIVND (reference sequence). V lost 6 bases, J lost 5 bases, and 10 bases lay in between. The CDR3 has 13 amino acids. The specimen was peripheral blood, collected on day 0 of AZD1222 vaccination. The chain links TRBV19 to TRBJ2-2; no clear D gene. The TCR was taken from an adult in good health. This CDR3 is CASSPPLTGELFF. The CDR3 DNA follows: TGTGCCAGTAGCCCGCCTTTGACCGGGGAGCTGTTTTTT.